There are many counts of the clone carrying this T cell receptor beta chain. Antigen unknown. The data belong to a study of T cells after yellow fever vaccination. Turning to the study itself: Low-cell-number fractions were prepared with SMART-Seq v4 Ultra Low Input. Study-wide points: The secondary response was weaker but peaked faster, day 5 versus 15. Clones from primary vaccination mostly reappeared after the booster (around 97% CD4, approximately 86% CD8).

UMIs and a universal primer site were added when TCR cDNA was made by 5'RACE template switching. Each CDR3 protein gets one entry after TCRdb re-called the 5' RACE reads with MiXCR. In the table there are approximately 120,000 distinct CDR3 sequences, about 15% of which are singletons. Trimming at V came to 6 bases and at J to 15 bases, leaving 1 base not matched to a gene. CDR3 size: 9 residues. The V gene's germline CDR1 is SQVTM and CDR2 ANQGSEA. This sequence originates from a man aged 18 to 30 who received the YFV17D yellow fever vaccine. The rearrangement links TRBV29-1 to TRBJ2-1; 11 positions agree with TRBD1. Sequences were derived from CD8+ T cells sorted from PBMCs, sampled 5 days after the yellow fever booster vaccination. CDR3 sequence: CSVDRGPFF. CDR3 DNA: TGCAGCGTGGACAGGGGGCCGTTCTTC.